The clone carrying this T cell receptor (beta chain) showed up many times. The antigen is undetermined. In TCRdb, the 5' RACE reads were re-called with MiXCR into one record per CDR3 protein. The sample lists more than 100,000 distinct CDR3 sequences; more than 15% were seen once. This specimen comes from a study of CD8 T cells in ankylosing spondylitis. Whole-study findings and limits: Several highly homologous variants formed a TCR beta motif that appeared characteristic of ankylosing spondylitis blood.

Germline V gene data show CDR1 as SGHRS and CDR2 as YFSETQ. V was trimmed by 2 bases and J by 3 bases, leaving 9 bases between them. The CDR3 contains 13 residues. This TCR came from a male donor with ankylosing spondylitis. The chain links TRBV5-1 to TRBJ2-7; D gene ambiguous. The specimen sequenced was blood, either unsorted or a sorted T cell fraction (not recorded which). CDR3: CASSLRVDYEQYF. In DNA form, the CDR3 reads TGCGCCAGCAGCTTAAGGGTTGACTACGAGCAGTACTTC.